The 17 T cell receptor beta chains reported below all come from one sample, sequenced in a study of metastatic and nonmetastatic thyroid tumors. Via MiXCR, TCRdb re-called the PCR reads. This table has roughly 25,000 clones, roughly an eighth appearing once. No patient received treatment before thyroid surgery. Sequenced input: blood. The receptors come from a female donor with papillary thyroid cancer or a benign thyroid nodule (not recorded which). Some clones in this sample may be carry-over from other donors' samples.

This clone was seen only a few times. The rearrangement uses TRBV6-1 and TRBJ2-7; D is unclear. V was trimmed by 5 bases and J by 6 bases, leaving 14 bases between them. CDR3 length equals 13 residues. The germline gives CDR1 MNHNS, CDR2 SASEGT. The CDR3 DNA follows: TGTGCCAGCAGTTTGGGCCGATGGGGCGAGCAGTACTTC. This gives the protein CASSLGRWGEQYF.

This clone was recorded many times. Germline is not matched at one junction end, which may reflect a read error. The chain joins TRBV7-7 to TRBJ2-3; 8 bases line up with TRBD2. Germline CDR1 is SSHAT and CDR2 is FNYEAQ (reference sequence). The CDR3 is made up of 13 amino acids. The DNA of the CDR3 is TGTGCTAGCAGTCGGGGGGGGGCGAATACGCAGTATTTT. Encoded protein: CASSRGGANTQYF.

This clone has ten or more counts. The chain has TRBV7-9 and TRBJ1-2; no reliable D call. The germline V gene has CDR1 SEHNR and CDR2 FQNEAQ (reference sequence). This CDR3 is 12 amino acids long. V dropped 4 bases and J dropped 4 bases, with 7 bases sitting between them. The CDR3 DNA follows: TGTGCCAGCAGCTCGGGCCTCTATGGCTACACCTTC. It is translated as CASSSGLYGYTF.

This clone was observed many times. This rearrangement joins TRBV11-1 to TRBJ1-5; 10 bases agree with TRBD1. The CDR3 runs to 16 residues. Losses at the gene ends were 5 bases for V and 5 bases for J; bases not matched to a gene: 9. Germline-derived CDR1 and CDR2 are SGHAT and FQDESV (reference sequence). The CDR3 nucleotides are TGTGCCAGCAGCACCAGCTGGGACAGGGGAGATCAGCCCCAGCATTTT. Residues: CASSTSWDRGDQPQHF.

The chain couples TRBV4-1 to TRBJ1-1; possible D gene TRBD1, 6 bases. V lost 0 bases, J lost 3 bases, and 11 bases lay in between. From germline, CDR1 is MGHRA and CDR2 YSYEKL. This CDR3 contains 15 residues. The CDR3 sequence: CASSQEAGHYTEAFF. In DNA form, the CDR3 reads TGCGCCAGCAGCCAAGAAGCGGGACATTACACTGAAGCTTTCTTT.

This clone was counted many times. The V call is TRBV5-1, the J call TRBJ2-7, with a weak D call TRBD2 (5 bases). Trimming took 2 bases from V and 0 from J, leaving 12 bases between them. The CDR3 totals 15 residues. Germline V lookup: CDR1 SGHRS, CDR2 YFSETQ. The DNA for the CDR3 is TGCGCCAGCAGCTTAGCACCGGGATACTCCTACGAGCAGTACTTC. Translation gives CASSLAPGYSYEQYF. Full variable domain (rest looked up from reference TRBV5-1 and TRBJ2-7): KAGVTQTPRYLIKTRGQQVTLSCSPISGHRSVSWYQQTPGQGLQFLFEYFSETQRNKGNFPGRFSGRQFSNSRSEMNVSTLELGDSALYLCASSLAPGYSYEQYFGPGTRLTVT.

In its sample, this clone was seen many times. J is TRBJ1-4 and V is TRBV29-1; the D gene is possibly TRBD1 (6 bases). Between the trimmed V and J ends, which lost 1 base and 8 bases, there was a span of 11 bases. CDR1 is SQVTM and CDR2 is ANQGSEA in the germline V gene. The CDR3 contains 13 residues. This chain's CDR3 is CSVEGQGREKLFF. CDR3 in DNA: TGCAGCGTTGAAGGGCAGGGGAGGGAAAAACTGTTTTTT.

This clone was counted ten times or more. This rearrangement joins TRBV12-5 to TRBJ1-2, with 12 bases identical to TRBD1. This CDR3 is built from 17 residues. CDR1 is LGHNT, CDR2 FRNRAP, per germline. V lost 0 bases, J lost 4 bases, and 6 bases stayed unmatched. CDR3 DNA: TGTGCTAGTGGTTTGGTTACCGGGACAGGGGGCGTCTATGGCTACACCTTC. Its translation is CASGLVTGTGGVYGYTF.

In regard to this clone: A much larger clone differs by one base, so this may be a read error. The chain is built from TRBV28 and TRBJ2-3; D uncertain. The CDR3 sequence is 16 residues long. The germline V gene encodes CDR1 MDHEN and CDR2 SYDVKM. V shed 10 bases and J shed 7 bases, with 27 bases lying between them. Written as DNA, the CDR3 is TGTGCCACCACCGGTGCTTCTCGGACCCAGAGTTATACGCAGTATTTT. This translates into CATTGASRTQSYTQYF.

This clone was found many times. A much larger clone differs from this one at a single base, so this may be a read error. The chain joins TRBV7-3 to TRBJ2-1; D gene unclear. Germline lookup yields CDR1 SGHTA and CDR2 FQGTGA. Trimming shortened V by 2 bases and J by 8 bases, and 10 bases separated the two germline ends. The CDR3 sequence is 13 residues long. This CDR3 is CASSLVVAHEQFF. The CDR3 DNA reads TGTGCCAGCAGCTTAGTGGTAGCCCATGAGCAGTTCTTC. The variable domain in full, with the rest retrieved from reference TRBV7-3 and TRBJ2-1, is GAGVSQTPSNKVTEKGKYVELRCDPISGHTALYWYRQSLGQGPEFLIYFQGTGAADDSGLPNDRFFAVRPEGSVSTLKIQRTERGDSAVYLCASSLVVAHEQFFGPGTRLTVL.

This clone showed up many times. This chain joins TRBV18 and TRBJ1-4; 7 nucleotides match TRBD1. Germline V gene data show CDR1 as KGHSH and CDR2 as LQKENI. The length of the CDR3 is 14 residues. The V gene end was trimmed by 3 bases and the J gene end by 5 bases; junction bases not matched to a gene: 3. CDR3 loop: CASSPRGANEKLFF. CDR3 coding DNA: TGTGCCAGCTCACCCAGGGGGGCCAATGAAAAACTGTTTTTT.

With regard to this clone: At one end, the junction sequence differs from germline, possibly due to a read error. The chain joins TRBV2 to TRBJ1-5; D may be TRBD1 (5 bases). Germline values: CDR1 SNHLY, CDR2 FYNNEI. The CDR3 is 15 residues long. The CDR3 spells CANSEWQGSNQPQHF. CDR3 in DNA: TGTGCCAACAGTGAATGGCAGGGAAGCAATCAGCCCCAGCATTTT.

This clone has a count of ten or more. J is TRBJ2-7 and V is TRBV11-3; D ambiguous. Germline loops: CDR1 SGHNT, CDR2 YENEEA. Trimming removed 5 bases from V and 2 bases from J, with 16 bases in between. The CDR3 covers 15 residues. The CDR3 DNA reads TGTGCCAGCAGCCTCATTGGAGTTTCTACCTACGAGCAGTACTTC. Amino acids: CASSLIGVSTYEQYF.

The rearrangement uses TRBV20-1 and TRBJ1-6, with unresolved D. From germline, CDR1 is DFQATT and CDR2 SNEGSKA (reference sequence). The V end was cut by 2 bases, the J end by 7 bases, with 9 bases between. The CDR3 runs to 13 residues. In DNA form, the CDR3 reads TGCAGTGCTAGACAGGTTCAGAATTCACCCCTCCACTTT. This encodes CSARQVQNSPLHF.

In this sample, this clone turned up a few times. CDR3 in DNA: TGTGCCAGTACCCACTATGACAGTGCGAACACTGAAGCTTTCTTT. It codes for CASTHYDSANTEAFF. The chain employs TRBV19 and TRBJ1-1; tentative D call: TRBD1 (5 bases). Trimming took 7 bases from V and 1 from J, leaving 16 bases between them. The CDR3 extends over 15 amino acids. Germline CDR1 reads LNHDA; CDR2 reads SQIVND (reference sequence).

This clone was found many times. The chain employs TRBV6-1 and TRBJ2-3; D ambiguous. V dropped 6 bases and J dropped 0 bases, with 13 bases sitting between them. The V gene's germline CDR1 is MNHNS and CDR2 SASEGT. This CDR3 has 15 amino acids. The CDR3 protein is CASSPTRPSTDTQYF. The CDR3 DNA reads TGTGCCAGCAGCCCAACCAGGCCCAGCACAGATACGCAGTATTTT.

This clone has at least ten counts. This chain links TRBV9 with TRBJ2-2; 7 bases are shared with TRBD1. Trimming at V came to 3 bases and at J to 0 bases, leaving 2 bases not matched to a gene. CDR1 is SGDLS, CDR2 YYNGEE, per germline. This CDR3 has 15 residues. The CDR3 DNA is TGTGCCAGCAGCGGGGACAGCGCGAACACCGGGGAGCTGTTTTTT. It encodes CASSGDSANTGELFF.